A single sample is the source of the 30 T cell receptor beta chains below, sequenced in a study of blood T cell repertoires in COVID-19. The repertoire was sequenced with immunoSEQ multiplex PCR; TCRdb's copy has only in-frame clones and lacks some. In the table there are tens of thousands of clones, 82% of which are singletons. The sample comprised peripheral blood. The receptors come from a woman at least 80 years old with acute or convalescent COVID-19.

V is TRBV6-1 and J is TRBJ1-2; D is perhaps TRBD1 (5 bases). There are 16 residues in the CDR3. Trimming took 0 bases from V and 1 from J, leaving 12 bases between them. Germline V gene data show CDR1 as MNHNS and CDR2 as SASEGT. As DNA, the CDR3 is TGTGCCAGCAGTGAAGCCTATCGAAGGGGTAACTATGGCTACACCTTC. Translation gives CASSEAYRRGNYGYTF.

This clone was seen a handful of times. The rearrangement links TRBV15 to TRBJ2-1; TRBD2 agrees at 10 bases. Germline V gene data show CDR1 as LNHNV and CDR2 as YYDKDF (reference sequence). V was pared by 3 bases and J by 8 bases, with 7 bases of the junction left unmatched. There are 15 residues in the CDR3. Written as DNA, the CDR3 is TGTGCCACCAGCAGGGAGCGGGGGGGAGATCATGAGCAGTTCTTC. Amino acid sequence: CATSRERGGDHEQFF.

This chain uses TRBV18 with TRBJ2-7, with D perhaps TRBD1 (6 bases). Trimming cost V 2 bases and J 3 bases, with 14 bases left between them. This CDR3 is built from 15 residues. Germline CDR1 reads KGHSH; CDR2 reads LQKENI. In DNA, the CDR3 is TGTGCCAGCTCACCAAATTCAGGGGACGGCTACGAGCAGTACTTC. Protein sequence: CASSPNSGDGYEQYF.

This clone was seen once. V usage is TRBV28 and J usage is TRBJ2-7, with 7 bases matching TRBD2. J gave up 2 bases and V 3 bases, and 7 bases lay outside the gene matches. Per germline, CDR1 MDHEN and CDR2 SYDVKM. This CDR3 comprises 15 residues. The CDR3 here is CASSLPGLVPYEQYF. The CDR3 bases are TGTGCCAGCAGTTTGCCCGGACTAGTTCCCTACGAGCAGTACTTC.

The V call is TRBV10-3, the J call TRBJ2-3, with 8 nucleotides matching TRBD2. Trimming cost V 3 bases and J 3 bases; bases outside gene matches: 8. The CDR3 sequence is 16 residues long. Germline V lookup: CDR1 ENHRY, CDR2 SYGVKD. The CDR3 region has the DNA TGTGCCATCAGTGAAAGTAGGCTAGCGGGTACAGATACGCAGTATTTT. Its protein product is CAISESRLAGTDTQYF.

V gene TRBV29-1 combines with J gene TRBJ2-3; 12 positions match TRBD2. The germline CDR1 and CDR2 sequences are SQVTM and ANQGSEA. Trimming took 4 bases from V and 4 from J; bases not matched to a gene: 6. This CDR3 has 15 amino acids. CDR3 in DNA: TGCAGCGTTGGGGGGACTAGCGGGCCGGCAGATACGCAGTATTTT. Translation: CSVGGTSGPADTQYF.

The CDR3: CASSFTPFRDSEAFF. The CDR3 DNA follows: TGTGCCAGCAGTTTTACCCCTTTCCGAGACAGTGAAGCTTTCTTT. This chain connects TRBV27 to TRBJ1-1; possible D gene TRBD1, 5 bases. V shed 3 bases and J shed 7 bases, with 18 bases lying between them. This CDR3 region has 15 residues. Germline assignment: CDR1 MNHEY and CDR2 SMNVEV (reference sequence).

The chain carries TRBV4-1 and TRBJ1-5; TRBD1 agrees at 7 bases. V lost 1 base to trimming and J lost 7 bases; unmatched junction nucleotides: 10. Germline assignment: CDR1 MGHRA and CDR2 YSYEKL. This CDR3 contains 16 residues. The CDR3 spells CASSQVIQGKVQPQHF. DNA for the CDR3: TGCGCCAGCAGCCAAGTAATACAGGGGAAGGTACAGCCCCAGCATTTT.

This clone has a handful of counts. The rearrangement uses TRBV6-5 and TRBJ1-6; D unclear. CDR3 length: 15 residues. The germline V and J ends were trimmed by 4 bases and 4 bases, with 11 bases remaining between them. Germline CDR1 and CDR2: MNHEY and SVGAGI. The CDR3 here is CASSSPGGYNSPLHF. DNA of the CDR3: TGTGCCAGCAGTTCCCCGGGAGGGTATAATTCACCCCTCCACTTT.

V gene TRBV5-1 combines with J gene TRBJ2-3, with D possibly TRBD1 on 5 matching bases. The CDR3 is 13 amino acids. V lost 3 bases and J lost 3, with 8 bases in between. Per germline, CDR1 SGHRS and CDR2 YFSETQ. The CDR3 nucleotides are TGCGCCAGCAGCTGGAAGGGGACAGATACGCAGTATTTT. Its protein product is CASSWKGTDTQYF.

The chain links TRBV7-9 to TRBJ2-1; TRBD2 matches 9 bases. CDR3 size: 18 residues. V lost 5 bases, J lost 0 bases, and 11 bases stayed unmatched. CDR1 and CDR2 from the germline V gene are SEHNR and FQNEAQ (reference sequence). The CDR3 nucleotides read TGTGCCAGCAGCCCTAGGGCTAGCGGGAACATCTCCTACAATGAGCAGTTCTTC. Protein sequence: CASSPRASGNISYNEQFF.

V and J are TRBV19 and TRBJ1-1, with TRBD1 matching over 9 bases. The CDR3 length is 16 residues. Losses at the gene ends were 5 bases for V and 5 bases for J; bases not matched to a gene: 12. Germline CDR1 and CDR2: LNHDA and SQIVND (reference sequence). The CDR3 is CASSARTGVHGTEAFF. The CDR3 DNA sequence: TGTGCCAGTAGTGCACGGACAGGGGTTCATGGGACTGAAGCTTTCTTT.

There are a few counts of this clone. DNA of the CDR3: TGTGCCAGCAGCAAAATTCCAGACAGGGCGGGTGGCTACACCTTC. It yields the protein CASSKIPDRAGGYTF. This chain uses TRBV5-6 with TRBJ1-2, with TRBD1 identical over 7 bases. The germline V gene encodes CDR1 SGHDT and CDR2 YYEEEE. CDR3 size: 15 residues. Losses at the gene ends were 4 bases for V and 7 bases for J; bases not matched to a gene: 13.

The chain employs TRBV6-2 or TRBV6-3 and TRBJ2-5, with 8 positions matching TRBD2. CDR1 and CDR2 from the germline V gene are MNHEY and SVGEGT. The CDR3 is 14 residues long. V gave up 6 bases and J gave up 0 bases; unmatched junction bases: 3. CDR3 amino acids: CASSPLADQETQYF. For the CDR3, the DNA is TGTGCCAGCAGCCCACTAGCGGACCAAGAGACCCAGTACTTC.

This clone was recorded once. The chain is built from TRBV2 and TRBJ2-5; possibly TRBD2 for D (5 bases). There are 14 residues in the CDR3. The V and J ends lost 3 bases and 7 bases respectively, with 15 bases between them. From germline, CDR1 is SNHLY and CDR2 FYNNEI. The CDR3 reads CASSDWPRDGTQYF. The CDR3 DNA reads TGTGCCAGCAGTGACTGGCCTCGGGATGGGACCCAGTACTTC.

This clone was recorded only once. The chain combines TRBV6-2 or TRBV6-3 with TRBJ2-5; 15 nucleotides line up with TRBD2. This CDR3 region has 19 residues. Germline V gives CDR1 MNHEY, CDR2 SVGEGT. The V gene end was trimmed by 5 bases and the J gene end by 3 bases; junction bases not matched to a gene: 13. The CDR3: CASSPLGTSGRSGKETQYF. CDR3 DNA: TGTGCCAGCAGTCCGCTCGGGACTAGCGGGAGGTCGGGGAAAGAGACCCAGTACTTC.

The chain recombines TRBV18 with TRBJ2-2; possible D gene TRBD1, 6 bases. The CDR3 is made up of 15 amino acids. V was shortened by 3 bases and J by 0 bases, with 8 bases between the two germline ends. Germline V gene sequence: CDR1 KGHSH, CDR2 LQKENI. The DNA of the CDR3 is TGTGCCAGCTCACCCGGGACACCGAACACCGGGGAGCTGTTTTTT. Translating gives CASSPGTPNTGELFF. Full variable domain (missing parts from reference TRBV18 and TRBJ2-2): NAGVMQNPRHLVRRRGQEARLRCSPMKGHSHVYWYRQLPEEGLKFMVYLQKENIIDESGMPKERFSAEFPKEGPSILRIQQVVRGDSAAYFCASSPGTPNTGELFFGEGSRLTVL.

In this sample, this clone turned up once. V is TRBV5-4 and J is TRBJ1-1; 8 bases fit TRBD1. V trimming: 4 bases; J trimming: 3 bases; junction bases outside the gene matches: 8. The germline CDR1 and CDR2 sequences are SGHNT and YYREEE (reference sequence). This CDR3 has 15 amino acids. The DNA of the CDR3 is TGTGCCAGCAGCCCGACAGGGGATGCGTACACTGAAGCTTTCTTT. This gives the protein CASSPTGDAYTEAFF.

This chain joins TRBV5-1 and TRBJ2-3, with 10 bases identical to TRBD2. V shed 4 bases and J 3 bases; nucleotides not matched to a gene: 5. The CDR3 is made up of 15 amino acids. Per the germline V gene, CDR1 is SGHRS and CDR2 is YFSETQ. The DNA for the CDR3 is TGCGCCAGCAGCCTAGCGGGAGATAGGACAGATACGCAGTATTTT. It yields the protein CASSLAGDRTDTQYF.

This clone was seen only a few times. J is TRBJ1-6 and V is TRBV7-9; D is perhaps TRBD1 (5 bases). CDR3 length: 13 amino acids. Between the trimmed V and J ends, which lost 4 bases and 13 bases, there was a span of 14 bases. The germline CDR1 and CDR2 sequences are SEHNR and FQNEAQ (reference sequence). CDR3 protein: CASSYSGSGPLHF. The CDR3 nucleotides are TGTGCCAGCAGCTACTCAGGGTCTGGGCCCCTCCACTTT.

The J gene is TRBJ2-3, the V gene TRBV3-1 (or the pseudogene TRBV3-2); 8 bases align to TRBD2. Germline V CDR1 and CDR2: LGHDT, YNNKEL (reference sequence). Trimming took 0 bases from V and 3 from J; bases not matched to a gene: 2. The CDR3 runs 15 residues. The CDR3 DNA follows: TGTGCCAGCAGCCAAGAGGGACTAGGGACAGATACGCAGTATTTT. This sequence encodes CASSQEGLGTDTQYF.

V usage is TRBV6-7 and J usage is TRBJ2-3, with D tentatively TRBD1 (6 bases). TRBV6-7 belongs to the ORF category, with a function that is uncertain. CDR3 length: 16 residues. V dropped 5 bases and J dropped 7 bases, with 22 bases sitting between them. Here the CDR3 DNA reads TGTGCCAGCAGTAACTGCGGGCACAGGGAAGGAAATACGCAGTATTTT. This gives the protein CASSNCGHREGNTQYF.

This chain links TRBV11-2 with TRBJ1-2, with a possible D match to TRBD1 (5 bases). The CDR3 runs to 14 residues. Germline V gives CDR1 SGHAT, CDR2 FQNNGV. Trimming shortened V by 1 base and J by 6 bases, and 12 bases separated the two germline ends. CDR3 amino acids: CASSLGQGQDGYTF. DNA of the CDR3: TGTGCCAGCAGCTTAGGTCAGGGTCAGGATGGCTACACCTTC.

V usage is TRBV5-4 and J usage is TRBJ2-7, with D perhaps matching TRBD1 (7 bases). CDR1 SGHNT and CDR2 YYREEE come from the germline V gene (reference sequence). The CDR3 is made up of 14 amino acids. V was shortened by 0 bases and J by 5 bases, with 12 bases between the two germline ends. This CDR3 is CASSLAGGLNEQYF. The DNA for the CDR3 is TGTGCCAGCAGCTTGGCAGGGGGGTTGAACGAGCAGTACTTC.

The chain employs TRBV3-1 (or the pseudogene TRBV3-2) and TRBJ2-1; D may be TRBD2 (5 bases). Trimming stripped 2 bases from V and 9 bases from J, with 20 bases between. The CDR3 length is 16 residues. Per germline, CDR1 LGHDT and CDR2 YNNKEL (reference sequence). The DNA for the CDR3 is TGTGCCAGCAGCCAAATGCAGCGGTGGGTAGGCGGTGAGCAGTTCTTC. It translates to CASSQMQRWVGGEQFF.

The DNA of the CDR3 is TGCAGCGTTGCGGGGAGGGTAAACGGACTTCACTACGAGCAGTACTTC. Residues: CSVAGRVNGLHYEQYF. V usage is TRBV29-1 and J usage is TRBJ2-7; 7 bases are a match to TRBD2. CDR1 is SQVTM and CDR2 is ANQGSEA in the germline V gene. The trim removed 4 bases at V and 3 bases at J, leaving 15 bases unmatched. CDR3 size: 16 residues.

J is TRBJ2-5 and V is TRBV10-3, with 9 bases that match TRBD1. J gave up 2 bases and V 0 bases, and 10 bases lay outside the gene matches. This CDR3 is built from 18 residues. Germline V lookup: CDR1 ENHRY, CDR2 SYGVKD. The CDR3 loop reads CAISESGTGRFYQETQYF. The CDR3 coding sequence is TGTGCCATCAGTGAGTCCGGGACAGGGCGGTTCTATCAAGAGACCCAGTACTTC.

V is TRBV13 and J is TRBJ2-7; maybe TRBD2 (6 bases). The V end lost 4 bases, the J end lost 4 bases, and 8 bases lay between the germline ends. The CDR3 length is 12 residues. Germline loops: CDR1 PRHDT, CDR2 FYEKMQ (reference sequence). The CDR3: CASSSGGYEQYF. CDR3 DNA: TGTGCCAGCAGCTCCGGGGGTTACGAGCAGTACTTC.

This clone was picked up a small number of times. V is TRBV6-6 and J is TRBJ2-2; no definite D call. Per the germline V gene, CDR1 is MNHNY and CDR2 is SVGAGI (reference sequence). This CDR3 is built from 14 residues. V was pared by 2 bases and J by 2 bases, with 6 bases between. CDR3 nucleotides: TGTGCCAGCAGTTACGGCGGTAACACCGGGGAGCTGTTTTTT. The encoded protein is CASSYGGNTGELFF.

The chain combines TRBV6-2 or TRBV6-3 with TRBJ2-3, with TRBD2 matching over 11 bases. After removal of 2 bases from V and 0 bases from J, the junction contained 10 bases not matched to a gene. The CDR3 covers 19 residues. The V gene's germline CDR1 is MNHEY and CDR2 SVGEGT. The CDR3 region has the DNA TGTGCCAGCAGTTACCGCGGGACTAGCGGACGAAAAAGCACAGATACGCAGTATTTT. This sequence encodes CASSYRGTSGRKSTDTQYF.